This T cell receptor beta chain was sequenced for a study of T cells in Graves' hyperthyroidism and ophthalmopathy (dated by TCRdb to between 2017 and 2020). Study-level background: Peripheral blood was sampled at the time of initial diagnosis, prior to any treatment. In roughly six Graves' hyperthyroidism patients, the study also compared T-cell repertoires from thyroid tissue with T-cell repertoires from blood. TCR V-J signatures able to tell the groups apart were searched for in a discovery cohort of 95 or so patients, of whom roughly 42 had Graves' ophthalmopathy and around 56 had stable Graves' hyperthyroidism. The approximately 97 discovery patients were randomly divided into training and test sets at a 7:3 ratio. Prospective prediction of ophthalmopathy was tested in an independent validation cohort consisting of about 20 hyperthyroidism patients and around 16 patients who later progressed to ophthalmopathy. According to the paper, TCR Vbeta CDR3 sequencing was carried out on approximately 140 peripheral blood samples, which came from fewer than 50 ophthalmopathy, 75 to 80 hyperthyroidism and some 17 progressor patients. Following sampling, methimazole starting at 30 mg daily was given to hyperthyroidism patients, and high-dose intravenous methylprednisolone was given to ophthalmopathy patients.

Hyperthyroidism patients were newly diagnosed, had a disease duration of under 2 months, and were aged 18 to 65 years. Patients with uncontrolled infections, other autoimmune diseases, pregnancy or lactation were excluded. Diagnoses were established on the basis of clinical symptoms, serum thyroxine and TRAb, thyroid ultrasound, and orbital computed tomography. For progressor patients, blood was drawn at the first diagnosis of hyperthyroidism, before any ophthalmopathy symptoms had appeared. PBMCs were separated from approximately 9.9 ml of fresh peripheral blood using Ficoll-Paque density gradient centrifugation. Progressor patients were initially diagnosed with Graves' hyperthyroidism and developed ophthalmopathy during follow-up. Trizol reagent was used to extract total RNA, and RNA quality was then checked on an Agilent 2100 Bioanalyzer. Amplification of TCR beta CDR3 regions was carried out from RNA transcripts. For the first round of RT-PCR on the TCR CDR3, the HTBI primer set was used together with the Qiagen OneStep RT-PCR kit. The libraries were constructed in a second round of multiplex PCR and then size-selected and purified. Libraries were sequenced paired-end with 100 bp reads on an Illumina HiSeq2000. Under the source paper's analysis protocol: SOAPnuke was used to process the raw data, with reads discarded if the reads contained adapters or uncalled bases, had a mean Phred below 15, or lacked an exact constant-primer or identifier match. COPE v1.2.5 was used to merge high-quality paired reads, and clonotypes were defined as unique nucleotide sequences. MiTCR v1.1 was used to align clonotypes to the IMGT TRBV, TRBD and TRBJ reference segments. Analysis was restricted to V-J combinations with a frequency above 0.0001, which covered 99% to 99.2% of repertoires. A TCS score was defined as the ratio of F50 (clonal expansion) to E x V (chaos), with BLOSUM62-based TCRdist applied between CDR3 peptides within each V-J. Welch's t-statistics and random forest reduced around 520 V-J features to 13, which were used in a naive Bayes classifier (R e1071). TCRdb itself trimmed the public reads at Q25 with fastp, ran MiXCR and retained productive beta chains. Rows with a matching CDR3 protein are joined into one entry that keeps the most common DNA and genes. None of the V and J calls come from the authors' own analysis; TCRdb made them. The sample records a few hundred thousand distinct CDR3 sequences, roughly 15% of which are singletons. The top ten hold roughly 30% of the sample.

The paper's findings and limits, for the study overall: In validation, the model predicted progression to ophthalmopathy with around 71% sensitivity and about 73% specificity, a median of 6.5 months before onset. Most expanded thyroid clonotypes (frequency above 0.001) were also detected in blood, suggesting blood repertoires may reflect thyroid immune responses. In cross-validation, a model built on a 13 V-J signature told ophthalmopathy apart from stable hyperthyroidism with just under 90% sensitivity and about 81% specificity, and in testing the same model reached 80%/75%. Sample size was not statistically predetermined, and blinding of investigators to group allocation was not performed.

Worth noting for this clonotype: Its cognate antigen has yet to be identified. A single base separates this from a much larger clone, so it may be a read error.

Sequencing was done on a sample of blood. The source of this sequence is a woman aged 45-65 years with Graves' hyperthyroidism that later progressed to Graves' ophthalmopathy.

The DNA sequence is given as TGTGCCAGCAGTGAAGGTTTGCGGGGGGGTGAAAAGACCCAGTACTTC. This is translated as CASSEGLRGGEKTQYF. The chain is encoded by TRBV25-1 joined to TRBJ2-5; TRBD2 aligns with 9 central bases. The CDR3 contains 16 residues, cysteine and phenylalanine counted. CDR3 DNA only is kept here, 48 bases in frame from base 1. For CDR1 and CDR2, the germline V gene lists MGHDK and SYGVNS. Here V drops 2 bases and J drops 6 bases, and the junction holds 10 bases not matched to any gene.